A single sample gave rise to the 9 T cell receptor beta chains below, sequenced in a study of T-cell reconstitution after alpha-beta-depleted transplantation in children. Preparation of the TCRbeta library involved a method that used unique molecular identifiers. Using its own MiXCR run on the PCR reads, TCRdb lists one record per CDR3 protein. The data contain 250,000 to 400,000 distinct CDR3 sequences, about a quarter of them seen just once; the ten biggest clones take up roughly 9.7%. Sequences were derived from PBMCs, mostly from graft donor cells, sampled 180 days after TCRalphabeta/CD19-depleted stem cell transplant. The receptor source for this set is a male patient between 5 and 17 years old who had a stem cell transplant for acute lymphoblastic leukemia, so the T cells may come from the graft donor.

This clonotype was detected only a few times. The genes are TRBV21-1 and TRBJ2-7; the table's D gene call, TRBD1, was not cross checked with the DNA. TRBV21-1 is reported as a pseudogene. The CDR3 is 15 amino acids. The CDR3 reads CASSPPRTGSYEQYF. The CDR3 DNA reads TGTGCCAGCAGCCCCCCTAGGACAGGGTCCTACGAGCAGTACTTC.

This clonotype was seen a handful of times. The rearrangement uses TRBV5-1 and TRBJ2-3; D remains ambiguous. The CDR3 sequence is 13 residues long. Germline V gives CDR1 SGHRS, CDR2 YFSETQ. Trimming took 0 bases from V and 6 from J, leaving 8 bases between them. The CDR3 region has the DNA TGCGCCAGCAGCTTGGCCAGGTGGGATACGCAGTATTTT. Its protein is CASSLARWDTQYF.

The rearrangement links TRBV9 to TRBJ2-7; possible D gene TRBD1, 6 bases. This CDR3 has 17 residues. Germline V gene data show CDR1 as SGDLS and CDR2 as YYNGEE. Trimming removed 3 bases from V and 1 base from J, with 20 bases in between. CDR3 region: CASSEAPFGGNSYEQYF. The CDR3, as DNA: TGTGCCAGCAGCGAGGCCCCGTTTGGGGGCAATTCCTACGAGCAGTACTTC. Full variable domain (missing parts from reference TRBV9 and TRBJ2-7): DSGVTQTPKHLITATGQRVTLRCSPRSGDLSVYWYQQSLDQGLQFLIQYYNGEERAKGNILERFSAQQFPDLHSELNLSSLELGDSALYFCASSEAPFGGNSYEQYFGPGTRLTVT.

This clonotype has a handful of counts. This sequence joins TRBV7-9 and TRBJ2-7; tentatively, D is TRBD2 (5 bases). Trimming shortened V by 6 bases and J by 2 bases, and 20 bases separated the two germline ends. Per germline, CDR1 SEHNR and CDR2 FQNEAQ (reference sequence). This CDR3 contains 16 residues. CDR3 protein: CASRFFSDHGPYEQYF. Here the CDR3 DNA reads TGTGCCAGCAGGTTTTTTAGCGATCACGGACCCTACGAGCAGTACTTC.

The genes are TRBV12-3 or TRBV12-4 and TRBJ1-1, with D possibly matching TRBD1 (6 bases). Trimming took 2 bases from V and 3 from J, leaving 7 bases between them. This CDR3 spans 13 amino acids. CDR3 protein: CASSLRQDTEAFF. The CDR3 region has the DNA TGTGCCAGCAGTTTAAGACAGGACACTGAAGCTTTCTTT.

This clonotype was seen more than once but under ten times. This rearrangement joins TRBV20-1 to TRBJ1-4; perhaps TRBD1 as D (5 bases). Germline CDR1 and CDR2: DFQATT and SNEGSKA (reference sequence). Trimming left V 0 bases short and J 8 bases short, with 7 bases between. This CDR3 spans 12 amino acids. In DNA, the CDR3 is TGCAGTGCTAGAGATAAGGGGGAAAAACTGTTTTTT. It encodes CSARDKGEKLFF.

The chain joins TRBV11-2 to TRBJ2-1; D might be TRBD1 or TRBD2, each matching 5 bases. Germline V gene sequence: CDR1 SGHAT, CDR2 FQNNGV. V was shortened by 4 bases and J by 5 bases, with 15 bases between the two germline ends. The CDR3 totals 15 residues. Written as DNA, the CDR3 is TGTGCCAGCAGCTCTCCCGGGACCGCTCACAATGAGCAGTTCTTC. Its translation is CASSSPGTAHNEQFF.

This clonotype was detected only a few times. The rearrangement joins TRBV27 to TRBJ1-1; a weak D match, TRBD1 (5 bases). Germline CDR1 and CDR2: MNHEY and SMNVEV (reference sequence). The CDR3 has 17 residues. V was clipped by 5 bases and J by 0 bases, with 19 bases between them. DNA for the CDR3: TGTGCCAGCAGTGGGGGAGTCATTGGGATCATGAACACTGAAGCTTTCTTT. This codes for CASSGGVIGIMNTEAFF.

This clonotype was counted ten times or more. This rearrangement joins TRBV5-1 to TRBJ1-6, with 7 bases lining up with TRBD1. CDR1 is SGHRS and CDR2 is YFSETQ in the germline V gene. The CDR3 has 16 amino acids. With 3 bases clipped from V and 9 bases from J, the junction kept 12 bases outside the gene matches. This chain's CDR3 is CASSSSTGWTSSPLHF. The CDR3 DNA reads as TGCGCCAGCAGCTCTTCGACAGGGTGGACCAGTTCACCCCTCCACTTT.